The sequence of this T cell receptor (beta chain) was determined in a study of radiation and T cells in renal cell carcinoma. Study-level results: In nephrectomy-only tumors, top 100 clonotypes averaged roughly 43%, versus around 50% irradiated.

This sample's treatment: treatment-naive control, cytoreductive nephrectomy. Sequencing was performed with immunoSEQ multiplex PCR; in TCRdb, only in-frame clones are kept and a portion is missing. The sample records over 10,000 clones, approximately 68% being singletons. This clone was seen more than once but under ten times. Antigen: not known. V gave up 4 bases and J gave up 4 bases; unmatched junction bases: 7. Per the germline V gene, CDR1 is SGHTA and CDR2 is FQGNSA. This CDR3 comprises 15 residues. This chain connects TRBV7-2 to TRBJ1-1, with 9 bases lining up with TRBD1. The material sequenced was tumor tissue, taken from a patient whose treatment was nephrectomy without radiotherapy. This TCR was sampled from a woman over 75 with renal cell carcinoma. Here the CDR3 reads CASSWGTGLGTEAFF. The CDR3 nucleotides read TGTGCCAGCAGCTGGGGGACAGGGTTGGGCACTGAAGCTTTCTTT. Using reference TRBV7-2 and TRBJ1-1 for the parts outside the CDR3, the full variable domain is GAGVSQSPSNKVTEKGKDVELRCDPISGHTALYWYRQSLGQGLEFLIYFQGNSAPDKSGLPSDRFSAERTGGSVSTLTIQRTQQEDSAVYLCASSWGTGLGTEAFFGQGTRLTVV.